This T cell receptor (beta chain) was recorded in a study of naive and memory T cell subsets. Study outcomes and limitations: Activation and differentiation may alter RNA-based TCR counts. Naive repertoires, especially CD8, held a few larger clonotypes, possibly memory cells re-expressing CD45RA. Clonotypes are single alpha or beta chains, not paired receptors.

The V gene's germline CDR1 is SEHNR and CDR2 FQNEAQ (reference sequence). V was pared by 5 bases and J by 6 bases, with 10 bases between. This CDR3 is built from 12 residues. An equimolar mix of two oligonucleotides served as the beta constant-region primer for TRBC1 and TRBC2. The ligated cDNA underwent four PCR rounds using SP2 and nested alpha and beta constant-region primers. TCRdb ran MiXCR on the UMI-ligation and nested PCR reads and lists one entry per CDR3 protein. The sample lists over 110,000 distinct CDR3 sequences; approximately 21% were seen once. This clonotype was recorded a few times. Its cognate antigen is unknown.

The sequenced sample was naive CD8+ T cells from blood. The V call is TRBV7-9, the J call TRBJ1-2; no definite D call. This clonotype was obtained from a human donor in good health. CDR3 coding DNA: TGTGCCAGCAGCCCCAGCGGCGATGGCTACACCTTC. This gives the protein CASSPSGDGYTF. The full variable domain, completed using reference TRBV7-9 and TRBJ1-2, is DTGVSQNPRHKITKRGQNVTFRCDPISEHNRLYWYRQTLGQGPEFLTYFQNEAQLEKSRLLSDRFSAERPKGSFSTLEIQRTEQGDSAMYLCASSPSGDGYTFGSGTRLTVV.